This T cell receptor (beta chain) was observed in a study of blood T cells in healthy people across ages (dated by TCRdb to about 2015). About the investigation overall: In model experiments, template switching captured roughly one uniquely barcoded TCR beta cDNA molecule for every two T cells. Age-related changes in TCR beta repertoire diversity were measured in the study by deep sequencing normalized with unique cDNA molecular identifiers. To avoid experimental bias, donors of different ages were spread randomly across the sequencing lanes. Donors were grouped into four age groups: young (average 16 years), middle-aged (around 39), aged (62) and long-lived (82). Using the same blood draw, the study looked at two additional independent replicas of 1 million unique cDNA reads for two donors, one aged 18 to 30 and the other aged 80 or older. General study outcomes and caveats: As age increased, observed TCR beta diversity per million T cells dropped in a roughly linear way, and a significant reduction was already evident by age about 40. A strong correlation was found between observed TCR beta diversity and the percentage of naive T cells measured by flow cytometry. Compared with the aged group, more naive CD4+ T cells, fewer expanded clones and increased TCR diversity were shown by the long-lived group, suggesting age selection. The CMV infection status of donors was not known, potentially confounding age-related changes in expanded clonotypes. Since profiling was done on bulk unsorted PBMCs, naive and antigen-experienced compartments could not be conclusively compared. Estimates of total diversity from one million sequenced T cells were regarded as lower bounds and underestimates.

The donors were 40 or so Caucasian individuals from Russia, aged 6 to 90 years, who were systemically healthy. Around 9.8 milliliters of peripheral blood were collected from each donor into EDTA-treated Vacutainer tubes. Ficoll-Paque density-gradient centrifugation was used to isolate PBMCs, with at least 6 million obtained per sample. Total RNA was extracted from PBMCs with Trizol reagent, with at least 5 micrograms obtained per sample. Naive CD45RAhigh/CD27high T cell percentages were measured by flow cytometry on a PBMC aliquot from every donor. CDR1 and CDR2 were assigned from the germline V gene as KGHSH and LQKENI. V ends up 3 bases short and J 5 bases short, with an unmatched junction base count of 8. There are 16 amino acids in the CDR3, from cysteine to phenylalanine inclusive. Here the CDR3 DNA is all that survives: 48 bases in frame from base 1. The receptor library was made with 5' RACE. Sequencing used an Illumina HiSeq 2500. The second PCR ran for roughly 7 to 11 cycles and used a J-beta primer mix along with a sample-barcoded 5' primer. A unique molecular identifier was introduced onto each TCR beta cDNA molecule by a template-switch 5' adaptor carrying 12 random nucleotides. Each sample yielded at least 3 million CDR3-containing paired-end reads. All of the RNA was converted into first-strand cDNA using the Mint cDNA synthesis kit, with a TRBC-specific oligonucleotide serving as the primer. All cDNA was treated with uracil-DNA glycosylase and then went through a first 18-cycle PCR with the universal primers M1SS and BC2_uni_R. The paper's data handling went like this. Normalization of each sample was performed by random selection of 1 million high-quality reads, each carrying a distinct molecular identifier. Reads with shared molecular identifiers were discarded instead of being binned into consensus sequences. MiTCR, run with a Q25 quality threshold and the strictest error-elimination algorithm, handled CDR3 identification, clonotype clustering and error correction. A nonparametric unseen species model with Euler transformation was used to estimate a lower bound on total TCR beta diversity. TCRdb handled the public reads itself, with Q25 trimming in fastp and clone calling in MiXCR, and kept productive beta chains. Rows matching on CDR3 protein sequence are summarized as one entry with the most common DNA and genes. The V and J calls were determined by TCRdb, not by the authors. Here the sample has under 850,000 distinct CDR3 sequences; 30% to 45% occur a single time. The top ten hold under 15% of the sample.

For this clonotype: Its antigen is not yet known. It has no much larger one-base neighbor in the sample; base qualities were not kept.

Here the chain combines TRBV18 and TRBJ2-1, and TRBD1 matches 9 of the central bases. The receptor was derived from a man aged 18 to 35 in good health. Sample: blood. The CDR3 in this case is CASSPRQGDTNNEQFF. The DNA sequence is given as TGTGCCAGCTCACCCCGACAGGGGGACACTAACAATGAGCAGTTCTTC.